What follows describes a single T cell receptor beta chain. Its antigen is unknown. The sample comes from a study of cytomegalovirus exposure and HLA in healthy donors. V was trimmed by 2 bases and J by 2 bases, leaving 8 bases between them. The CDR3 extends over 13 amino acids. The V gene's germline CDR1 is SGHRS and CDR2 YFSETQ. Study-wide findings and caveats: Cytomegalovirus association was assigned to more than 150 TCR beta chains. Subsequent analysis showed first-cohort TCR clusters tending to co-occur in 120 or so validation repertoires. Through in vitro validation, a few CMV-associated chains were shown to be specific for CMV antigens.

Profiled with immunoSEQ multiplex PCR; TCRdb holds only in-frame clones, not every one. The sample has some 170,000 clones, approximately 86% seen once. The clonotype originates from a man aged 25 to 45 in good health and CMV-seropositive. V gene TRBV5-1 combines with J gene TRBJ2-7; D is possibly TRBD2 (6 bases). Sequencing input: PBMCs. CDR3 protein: CASSFGGAYEQYF. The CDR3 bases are TGCGCCAGCAGCTTTGGAGGGGCCTACGAGCAGTACTTC.